This TCR beta chain derives from a study of blood T cell repertoires in COVID-19. Study as a whole: Acute and convalescent COVID-19 specimens originated in the United States, Italy and Spain. From T cells, B-cell-depleted T cells, or PBMCs came the material, which was cDNA or gDNA.

Measured with immunoSEQ multiplex PCR; TCRdb has only the in-frame clones, and not every one. Among 450,000 or so clones, roughly nine tenths were seen once, and the ten largest hold 0.7% to 1%. This TCR came from a man aged 18 to 35 with COVID-19, enrolled during active disease. Sequencing was done on a sample of peripheral blood.

DNA for the CDR3: TGTGCCACCAGTGATTTTACTGGCACAGCCCTCACAGATACGCAGTATTTT. It is translated as CATSDFTGTALTDTQYF. The chain is built from TRBV24-1 and TRBJ2-3; unclear D gene. The V gene's germline CDR1 is KGHDR and CDR2 SFDVKD. Trimming took off 1 base at V and 2 bases at J, with 15 bases between the two ends. The length of the CDR3 is 17 residues.